Below, one TCR beta chain is given with its context. Trimming stripped 4 bases from V and 4 bases from J, with 10 bases between. Germline V gene data show CDR1 as SEHNR and CDR2 as FQNEAQ (reference sequence). There are 13 residues in the CDR3. The record originates from a study of cytomegalovirus exposure and HLA in healthy donors. Primers included in the PCR were 60 Vbeta and 13 Jbeta primers. Measured with immunoSEQ multiplex PCR; TCRdb has only the in-frame clones, and not every one. The table shows 140,000 or so clones, with about 74% occurring only once. When sampled, the donors appeared nominally healthy, though they likely had unrecorded immune exposures.

The sample consisted of PBMCs. This sequence originates from a woman between 40 and 55 years old in good health and CMV-seronegative. The chain has TRBV7-9 and TRBJ1-2; D is undetermined. The CDR3 protein is CASSYGESYGYTF. DNA of the CDR3: TGTGCCAGCAGCTACGGGGAGAGCTATGGCTACACCTTC.